The present T cell receptor beta chain was sequenced within a study of blood T cell repertoires in COVID-19. Turning to the study itself: Donors in the United States, Italy and Spain gave samples during acute or convalescent COVID-19. T cells, B-cell-depleted T cells, or PBMCs provided the cDNA or gDNA that served as material.

In the authors' workflow: Amplification of reference gene primers provided the estimated nucleated cell counts. Data came from immunoSEQ multiplex PCR; TCRdb stores just in-frame clones and leaves some out. V and J calls and clone size are copied from that table; D and trimming were computed from the DNA. The table lists 280,000 or so clones, about 88% of them singletons. V was pared by 0 bases and J by 3 bases, with 3 bases of the junction left unmatched. This CDR3 has 15 residues. CDR1 is LGHNA, CDR2 YSLEER, per germline. The source of this sequence is a woman aged 55-69 years with acute or convalescent COVID-19. The sequencing input was peripheral blood. This sequence joins TRBV4-3 and TRBJ1-2; 8 bases align to TRBD1. CDR3 DNA: TGCGCCAGCAGCCAAGACCAGGGGGCGTACTATGGCTACACCTTC. Amino acids: CASSQDQGAYYGYTF.